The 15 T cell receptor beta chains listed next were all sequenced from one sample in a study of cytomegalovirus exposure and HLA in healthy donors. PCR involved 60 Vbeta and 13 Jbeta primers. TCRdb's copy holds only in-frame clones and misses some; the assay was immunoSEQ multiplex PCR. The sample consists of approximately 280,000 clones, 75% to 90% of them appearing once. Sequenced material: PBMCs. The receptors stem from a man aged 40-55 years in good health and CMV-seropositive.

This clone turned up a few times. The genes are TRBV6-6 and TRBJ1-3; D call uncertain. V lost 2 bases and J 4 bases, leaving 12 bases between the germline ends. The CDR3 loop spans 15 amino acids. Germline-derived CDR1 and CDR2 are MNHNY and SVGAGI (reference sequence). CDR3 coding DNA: TGTGCCAGCAGTTACGATTCGGGGAACGGAAACACCATATATTTT. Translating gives CASSYDSGNGNTIYF.

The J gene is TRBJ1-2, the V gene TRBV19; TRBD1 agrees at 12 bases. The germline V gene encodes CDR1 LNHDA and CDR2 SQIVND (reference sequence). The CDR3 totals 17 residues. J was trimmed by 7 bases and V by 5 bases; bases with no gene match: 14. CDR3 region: CASSSTGTGGRFSGYTF. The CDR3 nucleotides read TGTGCCAGTAGTTCTACCGGGACAGGGGGCAGGTTCTCTGGCTACACCTTC.

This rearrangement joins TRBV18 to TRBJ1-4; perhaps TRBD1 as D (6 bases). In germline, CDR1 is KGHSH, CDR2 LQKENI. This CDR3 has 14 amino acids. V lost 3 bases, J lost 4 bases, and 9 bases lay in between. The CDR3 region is CASSPDRLNEKLFF. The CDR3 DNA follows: TGTGCCAGCTCACCGGACAGACTTAATGAAAAACTGTTTTTT. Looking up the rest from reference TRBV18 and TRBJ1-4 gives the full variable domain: NAGVMQNPRHLVRRRGQEARLRCSPMKGHSHVYWYRQLPEEGLKFMVYLQKENIIDESGMPKERFSAEFPKEGPSILRIQQVVRGDSAAYFCASSPDRLNEKLFFGSGTQLSVL.

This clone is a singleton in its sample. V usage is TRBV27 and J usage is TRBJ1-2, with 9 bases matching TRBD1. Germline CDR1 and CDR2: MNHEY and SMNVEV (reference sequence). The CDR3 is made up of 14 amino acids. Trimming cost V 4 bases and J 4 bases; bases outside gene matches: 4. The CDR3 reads CASSYTGGSYGYTF. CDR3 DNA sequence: TGTGCCAGCAGTTATACAGGGGGCAGCTATGGCTACACCTTC.

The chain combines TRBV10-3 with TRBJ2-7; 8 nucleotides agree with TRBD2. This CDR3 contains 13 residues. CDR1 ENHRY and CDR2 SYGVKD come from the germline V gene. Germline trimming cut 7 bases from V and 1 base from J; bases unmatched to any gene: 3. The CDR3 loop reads CAITPGGSYEQYF. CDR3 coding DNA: TGTGCCATCACCCCGGGAGGGTCCTACGAGCAGTACTTC.

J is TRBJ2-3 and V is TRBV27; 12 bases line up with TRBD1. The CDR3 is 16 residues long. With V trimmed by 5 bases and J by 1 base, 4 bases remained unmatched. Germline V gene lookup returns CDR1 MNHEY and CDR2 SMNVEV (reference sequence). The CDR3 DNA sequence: TGTGCCAGCAGTGAACGGGACAGGGGGCGCACAGATACGCAGTATTTT. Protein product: CASSERDRGRTDTQYF.

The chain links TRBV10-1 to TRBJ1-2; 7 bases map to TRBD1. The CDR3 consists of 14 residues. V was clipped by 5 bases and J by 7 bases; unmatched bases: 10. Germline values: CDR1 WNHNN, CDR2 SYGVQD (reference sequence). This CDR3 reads CASSPGQDFLGYTF. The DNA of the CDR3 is TGCGCCAGCAGTCCTGGACAGGACTTCCTTGGCTACACCTTC.

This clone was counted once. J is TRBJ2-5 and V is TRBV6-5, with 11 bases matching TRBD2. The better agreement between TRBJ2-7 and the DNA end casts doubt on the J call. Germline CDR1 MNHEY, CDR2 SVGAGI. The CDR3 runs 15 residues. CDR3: CASSYLLAGEREQYF. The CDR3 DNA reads TGTGCCAGCAGTTACTTACTAGCGGGAGAACGCGAGCAGTACTTC.

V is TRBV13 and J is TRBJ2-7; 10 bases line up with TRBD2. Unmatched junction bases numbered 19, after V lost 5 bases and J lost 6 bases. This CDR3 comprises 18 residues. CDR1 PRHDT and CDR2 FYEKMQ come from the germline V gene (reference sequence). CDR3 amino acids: CASSIRTSGATPDREQYF. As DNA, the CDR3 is TGTGCCAGCAGCATTCGGACTAGCGGAGCAACCCCCGATCGCGAGCAGTACTTC.

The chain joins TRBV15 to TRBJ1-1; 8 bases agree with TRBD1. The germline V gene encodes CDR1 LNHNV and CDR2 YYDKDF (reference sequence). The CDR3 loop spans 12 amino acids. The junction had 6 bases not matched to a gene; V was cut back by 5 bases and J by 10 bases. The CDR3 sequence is CATSLGQGVAFF. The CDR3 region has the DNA TGTGCCACCAGCCTCGGACAGGGCGTAGCTTTCTTT.

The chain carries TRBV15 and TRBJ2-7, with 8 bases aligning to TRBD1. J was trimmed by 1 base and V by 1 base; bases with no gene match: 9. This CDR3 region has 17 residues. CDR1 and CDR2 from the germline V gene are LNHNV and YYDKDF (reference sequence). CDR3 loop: CATSRGSPGQGSYEQYF. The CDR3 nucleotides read TGTGCCACCAGCAGAGGCAGTCCAGGACAGGGATCCTACGAGCAGTACTTC.

CDR3 region: CASSLRQDNQPQHF. CDR3 nucleotides: TGTGCCAGCAGCTTGAGACAGGACAATCAGCCCCAGCATTTT. The chain carries TRBV5-5 and TRBJ1-5; tentative D call: TRBD1 (6 bases). The germline gives CDR1 SGHKS, CDR2 YYEKEE (reference sequence). This CDR3 region has 14 residues. Trimming pared 1 base from V and 3 bases from J, leaving 8 bases between. The full variable domain, rest sourced from reference TRBV5-5 and TRBJ1-5, is DAGVTQSPTHLIKTRGQQVTLRCSPISGHKSVSWYQQVLGQGPQFIFQYYEKEERGRGNFPDRFSARQFPNYSSELNVNALLLGDSALYLCASSLRQDNQPQHFGDGTRLSIL.

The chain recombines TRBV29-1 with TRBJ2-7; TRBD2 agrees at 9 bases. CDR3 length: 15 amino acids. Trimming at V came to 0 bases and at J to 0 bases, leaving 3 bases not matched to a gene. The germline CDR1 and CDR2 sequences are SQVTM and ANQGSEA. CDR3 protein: CSVEERTSDSYEQYF. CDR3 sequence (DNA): TGCAGCGTTGAAGAGAGGACTAGCGACTCCTACGAGCAGTACTTC.

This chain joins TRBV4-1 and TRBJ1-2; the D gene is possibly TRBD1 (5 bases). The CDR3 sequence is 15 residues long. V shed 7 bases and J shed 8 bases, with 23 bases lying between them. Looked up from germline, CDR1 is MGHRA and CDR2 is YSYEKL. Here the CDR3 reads CASTAKSIGGEGYTF. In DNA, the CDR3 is TGCGCCAGCACCGCCAAGAGTATAGGAGGGGAAGGCTACACCTTC.

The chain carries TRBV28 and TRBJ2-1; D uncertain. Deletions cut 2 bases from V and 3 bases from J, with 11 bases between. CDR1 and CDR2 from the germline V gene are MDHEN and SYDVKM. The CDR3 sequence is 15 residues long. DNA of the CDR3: TGTGCCAGCAGTTTACTACGAGATCACTACAATGAGCAGTTCTTC. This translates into CASSLLRDHYNEQFF.